The 5 T cell receptor beta chains in this list originate from one sample, sequenced in a study of regulatory T cells in long-lasting Graves disease. Relying on iRepertoire HTBI primers and Arm-PCR of CDR3 regions, the team built TCR beta libraries. TCRdb independently ran MiXCR on the multiplex PCR reads; one entry per CDR3 protein. Altogether 550,000 or so distinct CDR3 sequences are present, 12% being singletons, with the ten largest covering 8% to 10%. As to time point: newly diagnosed GD, antithyroid drugs for less than 3 months. The TCR library was made from RNA that had been extracted from PBMCs in TRIzol. These data were also filed under a second study, of T cells in Graves' hyperthyroidism and ophthalmopathy.

Sample: peripheral blood mononuclear cells (PBMCs), taken at new diagnosis, from a patient treated with antithyroid drugs. The receptors were sampled from a woman in her thirties with Graves disease.

This clonotype was seen many times. The chain is built from TRBV7-2 and TRBJ2-5, with 11 bases lining up with TRBD1. V lost 5 bases, J lost 5 bases, and 4 bases stayed unmatched. CDR1 and CDR2 from the germline V gene are SGHTA and FQGNSA. The CDR3 length is 14 residues. This CDR3 reads CASSPDRGLETQYF. The CDR3 coding sequence is TGTGCCAGCAGCCCGGACAGGGGGCTGGAGACCCAGTACTTC. The complete variable domain, with remaining parts taken from reference TRBV7-2 and TRBJ2-5, reads GAGVSQSPSNKVTEKGKDVELRCDPISGHTALYWYRQSLGQGLEFLIYFQGNSAPDKSGLPSDRFSAERTGGSVSTLTIQRTQQEDSAVYLCASSPDRGLETQYFGPGTRLLVL.

The rearrangement uses TRBV20-1 and TRBJ1-1; 10 bases fit TRBD1. Germline-derived CDR1 and CDR2 are DFQATT and SNEGSKA (reference sequence). There are 14 residues in the CDR3. The V gene end was trimmed by 2 bases and the J gene end by 5 bases; junction bases not matched to a gene: 5. CDR3 loop: CSARRPGQGTEAFF. In nucleotides, the CDR3 is TGCAGTGCTAGACGTCCGGGACAGGGGACTGAAGCTTTCTTT.

The V call is TRBV19, the J call TRBJ1-5; D gene ambiguous. The length of the CDR3 is 13 residues. The germline V and J ends were trimmed by 7 bases and 5 bases, with 12 bases remaining between them. CDR1 and CDR2 from the germline V gene are LNHDA and SQIVND (reference sequence). The CDR3, as DNA: TGTGCCAGTACTCGGTCGGAGGATCAGCCCCAGCATTTT. Its protein is CASTRSEDQPQHF.

This clonotype was detected many times. This chain uses TRBV30 with TRBJ2-3; 9 bases agree with TRBD2. Trimming cost V 7 bases and J 5 bases; bases outside gene matches: 16. This CDR3 has 16 residues. CDR1 is GTSNPN and CDR2 is SVGIG in the germline V gene (reference sequence). The CDR3 DNA reads as TGTGCCTTCATTAGCGGGAGAGCGGGTAAGGGAGATACGCAGTATTTT. This gives the protein CAFISGRAGKGDTQYF.

In this sample, this clonotype turned up many times. The chain employs TRBV7-2 and TRBJ2-7; tentatively, D is TRBD1 (5 bases). Germline CDR1 reads SGHTA; CDR2 reads FQGNSA. The CDR3 loop spans 14 amino acids. Between the trimmed V and J ends, which lost 2 bases and 3 bases, there was a span of 11 bases. CDR3 nucleotide sequence: TGTGCCAGCAGCTTATCAGGGATGAACTACGAGCAGTACTTC. Amino acids: CASSLSGMNYEQYF.